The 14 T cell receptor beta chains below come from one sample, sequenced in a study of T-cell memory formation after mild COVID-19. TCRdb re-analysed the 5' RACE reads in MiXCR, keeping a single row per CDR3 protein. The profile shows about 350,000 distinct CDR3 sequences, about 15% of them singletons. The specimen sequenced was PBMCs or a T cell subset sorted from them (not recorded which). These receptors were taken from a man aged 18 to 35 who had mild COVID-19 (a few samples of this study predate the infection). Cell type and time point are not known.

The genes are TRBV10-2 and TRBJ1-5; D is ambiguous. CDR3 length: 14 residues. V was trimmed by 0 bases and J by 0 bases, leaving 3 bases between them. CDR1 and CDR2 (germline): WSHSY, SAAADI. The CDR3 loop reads CASSESDSNQPQHF. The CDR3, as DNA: TGCGCCAGCAGTGAGTCGGATAGCAATCAGCCCCAGCATTTT.

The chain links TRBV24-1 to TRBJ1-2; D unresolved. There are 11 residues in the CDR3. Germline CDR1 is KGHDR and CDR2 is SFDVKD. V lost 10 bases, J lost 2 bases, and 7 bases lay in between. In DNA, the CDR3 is TGTGCCACGTCGGGGAACTATGGCTACACCTTC. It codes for CATSGNYGYTF.

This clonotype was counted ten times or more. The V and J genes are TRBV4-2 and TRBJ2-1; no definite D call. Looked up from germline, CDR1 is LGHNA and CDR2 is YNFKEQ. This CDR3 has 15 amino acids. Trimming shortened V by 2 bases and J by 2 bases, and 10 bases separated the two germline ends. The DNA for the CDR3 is TGTGCCAGCAGCCAAAGATCGCGTGCCTACAATGAGCAGTTCTTC. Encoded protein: CASSQRSRAYNEQFF.

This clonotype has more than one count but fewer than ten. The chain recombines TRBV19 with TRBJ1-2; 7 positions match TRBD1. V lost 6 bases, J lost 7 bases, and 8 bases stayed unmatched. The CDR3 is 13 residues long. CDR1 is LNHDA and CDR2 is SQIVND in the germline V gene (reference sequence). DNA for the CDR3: TGTGCCAGTAGCTCTGGGACAGTGCGTGGCTACACCTTC. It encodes CASSSGTVRGYTF.

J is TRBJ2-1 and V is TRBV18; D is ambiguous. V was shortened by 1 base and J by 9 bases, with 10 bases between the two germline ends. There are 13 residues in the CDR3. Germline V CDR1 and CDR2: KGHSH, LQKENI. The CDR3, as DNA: TGTGCCAGCTCACCACGAAGACTCAGTGAGCAGTTCTTC. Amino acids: CASSPRRLSEQFF.

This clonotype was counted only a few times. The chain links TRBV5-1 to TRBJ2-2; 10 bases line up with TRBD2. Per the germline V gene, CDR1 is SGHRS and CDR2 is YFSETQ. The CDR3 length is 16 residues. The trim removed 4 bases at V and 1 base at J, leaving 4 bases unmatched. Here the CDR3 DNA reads TGCGCCAGCAGCCAACGGACTAGCGGGAACACCGGGGAGCTGTTTTTT. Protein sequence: CASSQRTSGNTGELFF.

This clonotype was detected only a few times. The CDR3 protein is CASSPSGEAIQYF. CDR3 sequence (DNA): TGTGCCAGCAGCCCTAGCGGGGAGGCCATTCAGTACTTC. This chain joins TRBV7-9 and TRBJ2-4; TRBD2 aligns across 9 bases. CDR1 SEHNR and CDR2 FQNEAQ come from the germline V gene (reference sequence). This CDR3 comprises 13 residues. Trimming at V came to 5 bases and at J to 9 bases, leaving 5 bases not matched to a gene.

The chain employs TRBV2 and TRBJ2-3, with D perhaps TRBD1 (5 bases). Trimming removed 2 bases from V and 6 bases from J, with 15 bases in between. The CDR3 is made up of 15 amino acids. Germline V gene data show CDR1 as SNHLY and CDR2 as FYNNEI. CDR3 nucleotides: TGTGCCAGCAGTGAATTGGGGCAGTTATCCGATACGCAGTATTTT. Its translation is CASSELGQLSDTQYF.

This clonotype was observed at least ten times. CDR3 nucleotide sequence: TGTGCCAGCAAACGGGGACCGAACTATGGCTACACCTTC. As protein: CASKRGPNYGYTF. V gene TRBV4-2 combines with J gene TRBJ1-2; maybe TRBD1 (5 bases). Germline CDR1 is LGHNA and CDR2 is YNFKEQ. The length of the CDR3 is 13 residues. Trimming pared 7 bases from V and 2 bases from J, leaving 11 bases between.

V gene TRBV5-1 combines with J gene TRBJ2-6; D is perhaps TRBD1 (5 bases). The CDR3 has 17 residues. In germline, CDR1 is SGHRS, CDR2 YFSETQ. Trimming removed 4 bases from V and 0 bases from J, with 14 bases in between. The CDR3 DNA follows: TGCGCCAGCAGCGAAGGACACTACTACTCTGGGGCCAACGTCCTGACTTTC. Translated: CASSEGHYYSGANVLTF.

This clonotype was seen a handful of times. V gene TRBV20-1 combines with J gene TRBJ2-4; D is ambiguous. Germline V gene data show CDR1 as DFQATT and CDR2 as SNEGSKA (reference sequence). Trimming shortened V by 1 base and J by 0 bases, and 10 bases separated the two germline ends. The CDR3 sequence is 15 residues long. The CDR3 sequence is CSARAAGLAKNIQYF. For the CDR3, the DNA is TGCAGTGCTAGAGCCGCTGGGCTAGCCAAAAACATTCAGTACTTC.

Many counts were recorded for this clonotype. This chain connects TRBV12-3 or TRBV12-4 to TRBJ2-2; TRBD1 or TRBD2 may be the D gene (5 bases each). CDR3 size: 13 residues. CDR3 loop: CAEGQANTGELFF. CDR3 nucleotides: TGTGCAGAGGGGCAGGCGAACACCGGGGAGCTGTTTTTT.

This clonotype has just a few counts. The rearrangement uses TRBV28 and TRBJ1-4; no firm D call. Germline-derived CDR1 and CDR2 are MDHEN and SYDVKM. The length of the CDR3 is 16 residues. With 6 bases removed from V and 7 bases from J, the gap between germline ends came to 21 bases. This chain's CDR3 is CASSNPKFGSGEKLFF. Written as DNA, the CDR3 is TGTGCCAGCAGCAACCCCAAATTCGGCAGTGGTGAAAAACTGTTTTTT. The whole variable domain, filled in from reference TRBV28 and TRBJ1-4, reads DVKVTQSSRYLVKRTGEKVFLECVQDMDHENMFWYRQDPGLGLRLIYFSYDVKMKEKGDIPEGYSVSREKKERFSLILESASTNQTSMYLCASSNPKFGSGEKLFFGSGTQLSVL.

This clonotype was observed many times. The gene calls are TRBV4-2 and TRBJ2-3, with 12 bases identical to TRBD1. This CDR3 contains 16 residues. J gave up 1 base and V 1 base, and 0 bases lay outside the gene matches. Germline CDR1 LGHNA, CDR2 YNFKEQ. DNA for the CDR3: TGTGCCAGCAGCCAAGGGGACAGGGGGCGCACAGATACGCAGTATTTT. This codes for CASSQGDRGRTDTQYF.